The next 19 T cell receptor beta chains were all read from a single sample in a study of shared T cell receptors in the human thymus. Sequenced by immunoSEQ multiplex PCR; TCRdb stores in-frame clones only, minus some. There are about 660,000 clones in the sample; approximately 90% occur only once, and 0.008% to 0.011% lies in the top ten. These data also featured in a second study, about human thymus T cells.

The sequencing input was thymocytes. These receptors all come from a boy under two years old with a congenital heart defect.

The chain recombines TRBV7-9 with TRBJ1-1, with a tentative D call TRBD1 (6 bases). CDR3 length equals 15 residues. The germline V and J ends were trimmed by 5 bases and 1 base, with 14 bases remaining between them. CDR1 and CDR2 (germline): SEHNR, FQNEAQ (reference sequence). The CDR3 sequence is CASSHTQGKNTEAFF. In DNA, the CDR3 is TGTGCCAGCAGCCACACCCAGGGGAAGAACACTGAAGCTTTCTTT.

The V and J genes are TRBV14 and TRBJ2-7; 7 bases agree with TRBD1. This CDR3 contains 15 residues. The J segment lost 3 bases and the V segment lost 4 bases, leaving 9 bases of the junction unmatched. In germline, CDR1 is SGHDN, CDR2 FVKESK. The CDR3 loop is CASSPRQGSRYEQYF. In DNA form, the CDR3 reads TGTGCCAGCAGCCCTCGACAGGGAAGCCGCTACGAGCAGTACTTC.

CDR3 sequence (DNA): TGTGCCAGCAGTTTATCCGGACTACAAGAGACCCAGTACTTC. Translation gives CASSLSGLQETQYF. The chain joins TRBV28 to TRBJ2-5; D perhaps matches TRBD2 (6 bases). Trimming took 1 base from V and 2 from J, leaving 8 bases between them. Germline lookup yields CDR1 MDHEN and CDR2 SYDVKM. The CDR3 runs to 14 residues.

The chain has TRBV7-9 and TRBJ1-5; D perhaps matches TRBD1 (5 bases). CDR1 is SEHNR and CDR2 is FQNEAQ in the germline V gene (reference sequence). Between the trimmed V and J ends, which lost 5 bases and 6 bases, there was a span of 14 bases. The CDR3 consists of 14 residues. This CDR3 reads CASSTGGGCQPQHF. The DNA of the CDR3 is TGTGCCAGCAGCACGGGCGGGGGGTGTCAGCCCCAGCATTTT.

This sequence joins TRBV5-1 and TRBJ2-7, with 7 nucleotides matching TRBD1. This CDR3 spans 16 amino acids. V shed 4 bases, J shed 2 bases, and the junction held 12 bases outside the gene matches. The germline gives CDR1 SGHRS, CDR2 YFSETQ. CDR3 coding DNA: TGCGCCAGCAGCCCACCTTTGACAGGGTATACCTACGAGCAGTACTTC. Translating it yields CASSPPLTGYTYEQYF.

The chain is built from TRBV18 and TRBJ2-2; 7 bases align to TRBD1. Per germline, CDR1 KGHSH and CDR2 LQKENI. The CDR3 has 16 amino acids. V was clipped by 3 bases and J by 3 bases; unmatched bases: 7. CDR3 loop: CASSPGTAFDTGELFF. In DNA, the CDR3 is TGTGCCAGCTCACCGGGGACAGCGTTCGACACCGGGGAGCTGTTTTTT.

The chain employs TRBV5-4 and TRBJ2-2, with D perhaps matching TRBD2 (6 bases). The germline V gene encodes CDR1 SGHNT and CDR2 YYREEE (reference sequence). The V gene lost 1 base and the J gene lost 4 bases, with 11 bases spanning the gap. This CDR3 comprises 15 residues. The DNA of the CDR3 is TGTGCCAGCAGCTTGAGGGGACTCTTCACCGGGGAGCTGTTTTTT. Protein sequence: CASSLRGLFTGELFF.

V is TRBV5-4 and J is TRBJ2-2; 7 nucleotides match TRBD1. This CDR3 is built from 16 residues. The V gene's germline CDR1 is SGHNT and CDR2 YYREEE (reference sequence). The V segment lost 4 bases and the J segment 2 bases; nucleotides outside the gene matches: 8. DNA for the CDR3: TGTGCCAGCAGCGCAGACAGGGAAGTTAACACCGGGGAGCTGTTTTTT. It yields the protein CASSADREVNTGELFF.

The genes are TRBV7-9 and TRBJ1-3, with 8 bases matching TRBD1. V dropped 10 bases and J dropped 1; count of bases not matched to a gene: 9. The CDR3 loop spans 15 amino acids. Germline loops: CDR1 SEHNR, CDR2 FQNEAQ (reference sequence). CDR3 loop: CATDRGPLSGNTIYF. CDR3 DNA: TGTGCCACCGACAGGGGCCCTCTTTCTGGAAACACCATATATTTT.

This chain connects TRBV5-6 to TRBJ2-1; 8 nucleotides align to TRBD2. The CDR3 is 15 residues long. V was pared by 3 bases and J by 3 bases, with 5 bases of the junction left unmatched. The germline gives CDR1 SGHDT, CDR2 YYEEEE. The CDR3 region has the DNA TGTGCCAGCAGCTACCGGACTAGCTACTACAATGAGCAGTTCTTC. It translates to CASSYRTSYYNEQFF.

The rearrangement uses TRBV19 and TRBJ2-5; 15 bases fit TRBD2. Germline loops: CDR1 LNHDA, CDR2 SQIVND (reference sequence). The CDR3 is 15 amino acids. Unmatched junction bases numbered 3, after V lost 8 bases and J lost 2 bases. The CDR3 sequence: CASGTSGRRQETQYF. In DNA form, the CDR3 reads TGTGCCAGTGGGACTAGCGGGAGGAGGCAAGAGACCCAGTACTTC.

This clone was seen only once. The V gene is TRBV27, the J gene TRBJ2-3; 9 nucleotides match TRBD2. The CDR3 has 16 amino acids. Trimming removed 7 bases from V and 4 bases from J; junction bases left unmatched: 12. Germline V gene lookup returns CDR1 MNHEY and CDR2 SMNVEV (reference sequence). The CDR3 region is CASMSSGTSSADTQYF. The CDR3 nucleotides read TGTGCCAGCATGTCCTCAGGGACTAGCAGCGCAGATACGCAGTATTTT.

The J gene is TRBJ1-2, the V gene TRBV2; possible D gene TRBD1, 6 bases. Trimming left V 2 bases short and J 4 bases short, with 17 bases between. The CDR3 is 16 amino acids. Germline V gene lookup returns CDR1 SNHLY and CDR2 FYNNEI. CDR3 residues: CASSEIRRGGLYGYTF. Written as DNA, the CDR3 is TGTGCCAGCAGTGAAATTCGGCGGGGGGGGCTCTATGGCTACACCTTC.

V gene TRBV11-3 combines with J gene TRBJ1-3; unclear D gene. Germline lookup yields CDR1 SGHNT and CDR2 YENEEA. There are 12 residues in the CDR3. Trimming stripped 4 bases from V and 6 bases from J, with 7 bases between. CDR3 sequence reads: CASSSPLNTIYF. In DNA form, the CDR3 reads TGTGCCAGCAGCTCCCCCCTAAACACCATATATTTT.

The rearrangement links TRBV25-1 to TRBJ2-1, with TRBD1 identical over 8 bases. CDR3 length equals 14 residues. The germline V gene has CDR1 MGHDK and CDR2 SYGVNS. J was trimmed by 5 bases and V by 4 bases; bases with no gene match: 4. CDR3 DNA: TGTGCCAGCAGTGGGGGGACAGGAGACAATGAGCAGTTCTTC. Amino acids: CASSGGTGDNEQFF.

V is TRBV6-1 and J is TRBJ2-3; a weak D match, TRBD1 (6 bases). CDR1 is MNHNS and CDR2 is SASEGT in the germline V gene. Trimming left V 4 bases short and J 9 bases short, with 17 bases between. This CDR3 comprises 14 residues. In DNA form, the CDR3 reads TGTGCCAGCAGTGGAGTGGAGTCGGGACACACGCAGTATTTT. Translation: CASSGVESGHTQYF.

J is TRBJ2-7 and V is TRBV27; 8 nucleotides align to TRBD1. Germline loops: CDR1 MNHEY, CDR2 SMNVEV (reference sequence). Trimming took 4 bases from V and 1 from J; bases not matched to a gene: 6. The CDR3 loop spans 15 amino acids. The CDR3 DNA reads TGTGCCAGCAGTTCAGACAGGGGTGAATCCTACGAGCAGTACTTC. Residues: CASSSDRGESYEQYF.

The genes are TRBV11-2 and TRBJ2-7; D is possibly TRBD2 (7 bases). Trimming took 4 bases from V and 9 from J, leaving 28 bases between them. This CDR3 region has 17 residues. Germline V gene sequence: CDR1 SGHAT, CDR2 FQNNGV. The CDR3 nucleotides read TGTGCCAGCAGCTACCACCGTGGGGATCGCAGGGGAGGGGGGCAGTACTTC. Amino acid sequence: CASSYHRGDRRGGGQYF.

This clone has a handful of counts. CDR3 DNA sequence: TGCGCCAGCAGCCAAAAGGGGCGCCACTCTGGAAACACCATATATTTT. Translation gives CASSQKGRHSGNTIYF. The chain employs TRBV4-3 and TRBJ1-3; D perhaps matches TRBD1 (5 bases). The V gene's germline CDR1 is LGHNA and CDR2 YSLEER. Trimming left V 2 bases short and J 0 bases short, with 11 bases between. This CDR3 region has 16 residues.